This T cell receptor beta chain was sequenced for a study of blood T cell repertoires in COVID-19. About the research overall: COVID-19 samples, acute and convalescent, were from the United States, Italy and Spain. In each case, the material was cDNA or gDNA derived from T cells, B-cell-depleted T cells, or PBMCs.

Original methodology: Estimates of nucleated cell counts were drawn from the amplification of reference gene primers. TCRdb keeps only in-frame clones here, not all; method: immunoSEQ multiplex PCR. V, J and clone size reflect that table, while D and trimming were determined from the DNA. Of 300,000 to 350,000 clones listed, about 90% are singletons. The CDR3 runs to 13 residues. Between the trimmed V and J ends, which lost 6 bases and 1 base, there was a span of 10 bases. The chain couples TRBV12-3 or TRBV12-4 to TRBJ2-7, with D maybe TRBD1 (5 bases). This clonotype originated in a man in his late teens or twenties with active or convalescent COVID-19. Sequencing was carried out using peripheral blood. Written as DNA, the CDR3 is TGTGCCAGCAGCCCTGACAGTTCCTACGAGCAGTACTTC. The encoded protein is CASSPDSSYEQYF.